One sample yielded the 24 T cell receptor beta chains listed below, sequenced in a study of identical twins. TCRdb reanalysed the 5' RACE reads using MiXCR and keeps one entry per CDR3 protein. The data show some 730,000 distinct CDR3 sequences, 18% seen once. The data were also submitted as part of a second study, on T cells expressing NK-cell markers.

Sample: PBMCs. Receptors were obtained from a woman aged 18 to 35 in good health.

The rearrangement uses TRBV6-1 and TRBJ1-2; D perhaps matches TRBD1 (6 bases). Trimming stripped 8 bases from V and 7 bases from J, with 23 bases between. CDR3 length: 15 residues. The germline CDR1 and CDR2 sequences are MNHNS and SASEGT. CDR3 sequence: CASVRSGARMFGYTF. The CDR3 DNA is TGTGCCAGCGTGCGATCAGGGGCCCGGATGTTTGGCTACACCTTC.

This clonotype occurred a few times. J is TRBJ1-6 and V is TRBV2; D is possibly TRBD1 (5 bases). This CDR3 contains 13 residues. Germline CDR1 is SNHLY and CDR2 is FYNNEI. V dropped 8 bases and J dropped 6 bases, with 11 bases sitting between them. The chain's CDR3 is CASSGQPNSPLHF. In nucleotides, the CDR3 is TGTGCCAGCTCGGGGCAGCCTAATTCACCCCTCCACTTT.

This clonotype was detected only a few times. This rearrangement joins TRBV6-5 to TRBJ1-2, with D unclear. CDR1 is MNHEY and CDR2 is SVGAGI in the germline V gene. V lost 2 bases, J lost 8 bases, and 18 bases lay in between. This CDR3 region has 15 residues. Here the CDR3 reads CASSYSGSFKWGYTF. DNA for the CDR3: TGTGCCAGCAGTTACAGTGGGTCCTTTAAGTGGGGCTACACCTTC.

Only a few counts were recorded for this clonotype. The chain carries TRBV5-5 and TRBJ2-3; 14 bases are a match to TRBD2. CDR3 length: 17 amino acids. Germline V gene sequence: CDR1 SGHKS, CDR2 YYEKEE (reference sequence). V gave up 3 bases and J gave up 3 bases; unmatched junction bases: 6. The chain's CDR3 is CASSWGTSGGLTDTQYF. The DNA of the CDR3 is TGTGCCAGCAGCTGGGGGACTAGCGGGGGACTGACAGATACGCAGTATTTT.

In this sample, this clonotype turned up a few times. The rearrangement joins TRBV7-9 to TRBJ2-2; D uncertain. This CDR3 contains 15 residues. V dropped 1 base and J dropped 4 bases, with 10 bases sitting between them. Germline loops: CDR1 SEHNR, CDR2 FQNEAQ (reference sequence). CDR3 DNA sequence: TGTGCCAGCAGCTTAGTTGGGGTCGGCACCGGGGAGCTGTTTTTT. It codes for CASSLVGVGTGELFF.

In this sample, this clonotype turned up a few times. The genes are TRBV12-3 or TRBV12-4 and TRBJ1-5, with D unresolved. The CDR3 extends over 16 amino acids. The V and J ends lost 1 base and 5 bases respectively, with 15 bases between them. CDR3 DNA sequence: TGTGCCAGCAGTTTAGGACTGGGATCCAGCGATCAGCCCCAGCATTTT. Amino acid sequence: CASSLGLGSSDQPQHF.

This chain connects TRBV27 to TRBJ2-7; 8 positions match TRBD2. Per germline, CDR1 MNHEY and CDR2 SMNVEV (reference sequence). V shed 6 bases, J shed 2 bases, and the junction held 9 bases outside the gene matches. The CDR3 has 15 amino acids. The CDR3 sequence is CASSIAAGAAYEQYF. CDR3 nucleotides: TGTGCCAGCAGCATAGCAGCGGGGGCGGCCTACGAGCAGTACTTC.

CDR3 sequence reads: CASSFFEFYEQYF. As DNA, the CDR3 is TGTGCCAGCAGTTTTTTTGAATTCTACGAGCAGTACTTC. The J gene is TRBJ2-7, the V gene TRBV12-3 or TRBV12-4; unclear D gene. This CDR3 region has 13 residues. Trimming cost V 3 bases and J 3 bases, with 9 bases left between them.

The rearrangement links TRBV7-6 to TRBJ2-7, with TRBD2 identical over 8 bases. CDR1 and CDR2 (germline): SGHVS, FNYEAQ. The trim removed 4 bases at V and 4 bases at J, leaving 12 bases unmatched. CDR3 length: 16 amino acids. In DNA, the CDR3 is TGTGCCAGCAGCTCAATAGGCACTAGCGGAAATTACGAGCAGTACTTC. Encoded protein: CASSSIGTSGNYEQYF.

This clonotype was counted only a few times. This chain joins TRBV20-1 and TRBJ2-7; D might be TRBD1 (6 bases). Per the germline V gene, CDR1 is DFQATT and CDR2 is SNEGSKA (reference sequence). Between the trimmed V and J ends, which lost 0 bases and 9 bases, there was a span of 15 bases. The CDR3 contains 13 residues. CDR3 region: CSAREGAEQGQYF. CDR3 nucleotides: TGCAGTGCTAGAGAAGGGGCGGAACAGGGGCAGTACTTC.

The chain employs TRBV6-5 and TRBJ1-2; 7 bases are shared with TRBD1. With 2 bases clipped from V and 3 bases from J, the junction kept 6 bases outside the gene matches. There are 15 residues in the CDR3. The germline CDR1 and CDR2 sequences are MNHEY and SVGAGI. The CDR3 coding sequence is TGTGCCAGCAGTTACAGCGCGGGACAGTACTATGGCTACACCTTC. This translates into CASSYSAGQYYGYTF.

The chain has TRBV29-1 and TRBJ1-3; D remains ambiguous. V lost 1 base and J 4 bases, leaving 8 bases between the germline ends. The CDR3 is 13 amino acids. CDR1 is SQVTM and CDR2 is ANQGSEA in the germline V gene. The CDR3 loop reads CSVEVGKGNTIYF. The CDR3 nucleotides are TGCAGCGTTGAAGTTGGCAAAGGAAACACCATATATTTT.

In this sample, this clonotype turned up a few times. This chain joins TRBV7-2 and TRBJ2-3; D gene uncertain. Trimming removed 5 bases at V and 4 bases at J, with 13 bases between. The CDR3 totals 14 residues. Germline CDR1 SGHTA, CDR2 FQGNSA. CDR3 DNA: TGTGCCAGCAGCGAAGACAATTTACCAGATACGCAGTATTTT. This translates into CASSEDNLPDTQYF.

This clonotype has a handful of counts. V gene TRBV4-3 combines with J gene TRBJ1-1; the D is unclear. The germline V gene encodes CDR1 LGHNA and CDR2 YSLEER. V was trimmed by 0 bases and J by 2 bases, leaving 10 bases between them. CDR3 length equals 15 residues. CDR3 amino acids: CASSQDQGENTEAFF. As DNA, the CDR3 is TGCGCCAGCAGCCAAGATCAAGGAGAAAACACTGAAGCTTTCTTT.

The chain is built from TRBV10-3 and TRBJ1-1, with 7 bases lining up with TRBD1. The CDR3 covers 14 residues. Trimming at V came to 11 bases and at J to 1 base, leaving 10 bases not matched to a gene. The V gene's germline CDR1 is ENHRY and CDR2 SYGVKD. CDR3 sequence reads: CAAALRQGNTEAFF. CDR3 DNA sequence: TGTGCCGCGGCCCTTAGACAGGGGAACACTGAAGCTTTCTTT.

Ten or more counts support this clonotype. CDR3 coding DNA: TGCAGCGCCCGGACGAACACCGGGGAGCTGTTTTTT. Protein sequence: CSARTNTGELFF. V and J are TRBV20-1 and TRBJ2-2; no clear D gene. The V gene's germline CDR1 is DFQATT and CDR2 SNEGSKA (reference sequence). The CDR3 contains 12 residues.

This clonotype was observed a few times. This chain uses TRBV10-2 with TRBJ1-1; D possibly corresponds to TRBD1 (5 bases). With 11 bases removed from V and 0 bases from J, the gap between germline ends came to 25 bases. The germline gives CDR1 WSHSY, CDR2 SAAADI. This CDR3 spans 17 amino acids. CDR3 nucleotide sequence: TGCGCCTGCCAGGGTACTGCTAGGCCTCTTATGAACACTGAAGCTTTCTTT. Translation gives CACQGTARPLMNTEAFF.

This clonotype was seen once. This chain uses TRBV2 with TRBJ2-7; no reliable D call. Trimming took 4 bases from V and 5 from J, leaving 3 bases between them. The CDR3 has 10 amino acids. The germline gives CDR1 SNHLY, CDR2 FYNNEI. CDR3 sequence reads: CASSGDEQYF. CDR3 sequence (DNA): TGTGCCAGCAGTGGTGACGAGCAGTACTTC.

This clonotype appeared a single time. A much larger clone lies one base from this, so it may be a read error. The conserved phenylalanine or tryptophan normally closing the CDR3 is absent here, so this likely arose from a read error. V usage is TRBV9 and J usage is TRBJ1-2; D gene unclear. The germline V gene has CDR1 SGDLS and CDR2 YYNGEE. The CDR3 length is 15 residues. The V end was cut by 4 bases, the J end by 6 bases, with 19 bases between. CDR3 nucleotide sequence: TGTGCCAGCAGCCGGTTGGGAGGCCGTGGGGATGGCTACACCTTA. Translating it yields CASSRLGGRGDGYTL.

This clonotype was detected ten times or more. The chain recombines TRBV25-1 with TRBJ2-1; D may be TRBD1 (6 bases). Looked up from germline, CDR1 is MGHDK and CDR2 is SYGVNS. V lost 9 bases to trimming and J lost 8 bases, with 14 bases between them. The CDR3 contains 12 residues. The CDR3 DNA sequence: TGTGCCAGTGAACAGGGTAGGGATGAGCAGTTCTTC. It translates to CASEQGRDEQFF.

This sequence joins TRBV11-3 and TRBJ2-1; possibly TRBD2 for D (5 bases). The CDR3 totals 15 residues. Between the trimmed V and J ends, which lost 2 bases and 8 bases, there was a span of 16 bases. CDR1 and CDR2 from the germline V gene are SGHNT and YENEEA. CDR3 protein: CASSLQALPGDEQFF. CDR3 coding DNA: TGTGCCAGCAGCTTACAGGCACTTCCCGGGGATGAGCAGTTCTTC. Variable domain in full (rest from reference TRBV11-3 and TRBJ2-1): EAGVVQSPRYKIIEKKQPVAFWCNPISGHNTLYWYLQNLGQGPELLIRYENEEAVDDSQLPKDRFSAERLKGVDSTLKIQPAELGDSAVYLCASSLQALPGDEQFFGPGTRLTVL.

There are a few counts of this clonotype. V and J are TRBV6-5 and TRBJ2-3; D is unresolved. Germline CDR1 is MNHEY and CDR2 is SVGAGI. Trimming took off 2 bases at V and 4 bases at J, with 13 bases between the two ends. The CDR3 totals 15 residues. CDR3 protein: CASSYEPTIPDTQYF. The CDR3 nucleotides are TGTGCCAGCAGTTACGAGCCCACCATCCCAGATACGCAGTATTTT.

The table lists this clonotype with a few counts. This chain links TRBV7-6 with TRBJ1-5; D may be TRBD1 (5 bases). The length of the CDR3 is 16 residues. V dropped 2 bases and J dropped 5 bases, with 16 bases sitting between them. The germline V gene encodes CDR1 SGHVS and CDR2 FNYEAQ. The CDR3 spells CASSLSGQPLDQPQHF. The CDR3 bases are TGTGCCAGCAGCTTATCAGGGCAACCCCTGGATCAGCCCCAGCATTTT.

This rearrangement joins TRBV5-7 to TRBJ1-1; no reliable D call. TRBV5-7 is identified as an open reading frame with a role that is uncertain. The V end was cut by 4 bases, the J end by 4 bases, with 14 bases between. CDR3 length: 14 residues. The DNA for the CDR3 is TGTGCCAGCAGCCCTGAGAGGGTTGGCACTGAAGCTTTCTTT. It is translated as CASSPERVGTEAFF.